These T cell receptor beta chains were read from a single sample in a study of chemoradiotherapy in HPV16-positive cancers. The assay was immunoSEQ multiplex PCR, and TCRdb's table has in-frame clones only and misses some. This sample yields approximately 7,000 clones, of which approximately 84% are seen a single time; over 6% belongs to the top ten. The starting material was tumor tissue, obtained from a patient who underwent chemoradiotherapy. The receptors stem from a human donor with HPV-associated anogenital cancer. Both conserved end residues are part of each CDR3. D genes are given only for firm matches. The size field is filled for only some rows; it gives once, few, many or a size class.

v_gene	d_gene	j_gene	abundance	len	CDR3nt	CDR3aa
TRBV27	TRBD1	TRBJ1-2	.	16	TGTGCCAGCAGTCGCGATGGGACAGGGTCACCGAATGGCTACACCTTC	CASSRDGTGSPNGYTF
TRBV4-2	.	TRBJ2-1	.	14	TGTGCCAGCAGCCAAGAACCCTCGTTCAATGAGCAGTTCTTC	CASSQEPSFNEQFF
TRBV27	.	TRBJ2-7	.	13	TGTGCCAGCAGTTTATCCGGGGGTTACGAGCAGTACTTC	CASSLSGGYEQYF
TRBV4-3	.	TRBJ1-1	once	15	TGCGCCAGCAGCCTGGCACGGGACATGAACACTGAAGCTTTCTTT	CASSLARDMNTEAFF
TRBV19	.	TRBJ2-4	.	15	TGTGCCAGTAGTAAACTGTGGGAGGGGGGGAACATTCAGTACTTC	CASSKLWEGGNIQYF
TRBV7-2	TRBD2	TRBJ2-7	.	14	TGTGCCAGCAGCTGGCGAAGCGGGGCCTACGAGCAGTACTTC	CASSWRSGAYEQYF
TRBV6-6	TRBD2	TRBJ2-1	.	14	TGTGCCAGCATGGGAGGGAGTGGGGAGCACTCCCCGTTCTTC	CASMGGSGEHSPFF
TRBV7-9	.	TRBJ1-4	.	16	TGTGCCAGCAGCTCTGCCACAGGTGCAACTAATGAAAAACTGTTTTTT	CASSSATGATNEKLFF
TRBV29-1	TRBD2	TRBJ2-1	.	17	TGCAGCGTTGCTGATAGCGGGGGGCAGAGCTCCTACAATGAGCAGTTCTTC	CSVADSGGQSSYNEQFF
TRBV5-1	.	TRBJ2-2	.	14	TGCGCCAGCAGCTTCCCACTCAACACCGGGGAGCTGTTTTTT	CASSFPLNTGELFF
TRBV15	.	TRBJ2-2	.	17	TGTGCCACCAGCAGAGACCCTCCGGGACGGTCCACCGGGGAGCTGTTTTTT	CATSRDPPGRSTGELFF
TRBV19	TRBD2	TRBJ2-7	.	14	TGTGCCAGTAGTACACTAGCGGGAGTTGGCGAGCAGTACTTC	CASSTLAGVGEQYF
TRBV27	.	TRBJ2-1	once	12	TGTGCCAGCAGTTCCCGGTCCGGTGAGCAGTTCTTC	CASSSRSGEQFF
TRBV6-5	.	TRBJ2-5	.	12	TGTGCCAGTCCGGTGCCTCTTTGGACCCAGTACTTC	CASPVPLWTQYF
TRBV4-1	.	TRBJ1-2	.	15	TGCGCCAGCAGACCCGAAACAGGAGGTACCTATGGCTACACCTTC	CASRPETGGTYGYTF
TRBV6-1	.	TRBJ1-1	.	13	TGTGCCAGCTCCACAGGGATGAACACTGAAGCTTTCTTT	CASSTGMNTEAFF
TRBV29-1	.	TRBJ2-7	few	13	TGCAGCGTTGTGTACGGTTCCGACTACGAGCAGTACTTC	CSVVYGSDYEQYF
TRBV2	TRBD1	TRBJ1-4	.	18	TGTGCCAGCAGTGAAGCCTTGATCCCGGGACAGGCGGTGGGAAAACTGTTTTTT	CASSEALIPGQAVGKLFF
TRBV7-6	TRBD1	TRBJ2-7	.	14	TGTGCCAGCAGCTTATCCCAGGGGGCCTACGAGCAGTACTTC	CASSLSQGAYEQYF
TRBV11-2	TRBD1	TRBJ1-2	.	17	TGTGCCAGCAGCTCTACAGGGGGCAACCGGGATAACTATGGCTACACCTTC	CASSSTGGNRDNYGYTF
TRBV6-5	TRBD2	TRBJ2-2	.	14	TGTGCCAGCAGCCGACTAGCGGGGAGTGGGGAGCTGTTTTTT	CASSRLAGSGELFF
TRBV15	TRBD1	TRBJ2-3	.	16	TGTGCCACCAGCAGGGACAGGGTGGGGAGCACAGATACGCAGTATTTT	CATSRDRVGSTDTQYF
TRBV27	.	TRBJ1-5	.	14	TGTGCCAGCAGTTTAGCAGGGAGTCGGCAGCCCCAGCATTTT	CASSLAGSRQPQHF
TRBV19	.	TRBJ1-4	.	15	TGTGCCAGTAGTCCCCAGACTGCGGGATTTGAAAAACTGTTTTTT	CASSPQTAGFEKLFF
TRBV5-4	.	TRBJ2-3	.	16	TGTGCCAGCAGCTTGGGGGGGGCCGTAGACACAGATACGCAGTATTTT	CASSLGGAVDTDTQYF
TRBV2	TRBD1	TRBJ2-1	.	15	TGTGCCAGCAGTGGGGACAGACAAGCCTACAATGAGCAGTTCTTC	CASSGDRQAYNEQFF
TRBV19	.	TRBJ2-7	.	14	TGTGCCAGTAGTATAGTTGGAGGGGGGAACGAGCAGTACTTC	CASSIVGGGNEQYF
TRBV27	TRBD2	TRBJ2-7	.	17	TGTGCCAGCAGTTTAAGCGGACTAGCGCAAAAACACTACGAGCAGTACTTC	CASSLSGLAQKHYEQYF
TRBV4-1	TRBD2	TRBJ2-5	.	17	TGCGCCAGCAGCCAGGGACTAGCGGATTGGTACCAAGAGACCCAGTACTTC	CASSQGLADWYQETQYF
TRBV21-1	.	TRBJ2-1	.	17	TGTGCCAGCACCGGTCCCGGGACCCCGAAGGGTTACAATGAGCAGTTCTTC	CASTGPGTPKGYNEQFF
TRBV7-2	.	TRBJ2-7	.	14	TGTGCCAGCAGCCCCCAGGACAGCTCCTACGAGCAGTACTTC	CASSPQDSSYEQYF